A selection of T cell receptor beta chains follows, all from one sample in a study of response to subunit inactivated influenza vaccine. TCRdb called the RT-PCR reads again in MiXCR, with one record for every CDR3 protein. The sample shows roughly 760,000 distinct CDR3 sequences, around 20% of them seen only once. The source was PBMCs from blood, collected roughly 5 days after vaccination. The source of these receptors is a man aged 45 to 65 who received an inactivated influenza vaccine. Both conserved end residues are part of each CDR3. A D gene is named only where the DNA matches it firmly. Rows may omit the clone size; those that give it use once, few, many or a size class.

D	V	size	J	DNA	CDR3
TRBD1	TRBV28	NA	TRBJ2-7	TGTGCCAGCAGTTTTTCCGGGACAGGGTACGACGAGCAGTACTTC	CASSFSGTGYDEQYF
TRBD2	TRBV12-3/TRBV12-4	NA	TRBJ2-7	TGTGCCAGCAGCCGGGACTACAATACCTACGAGCAGTACTTC	CASSRDYNTYEQYF
TRBD2	TRBV6-2/TRBV6-3	NA	TRBJ2-7	TGTGCCAGCAGTTCCCGACTAGCGGGAGGTCTCGAGCAGTACTTC	CASSSRLAGGLEQYF
TRBD1	TRBV11-2	NA	TRBJ2-5	TGTGCCAGCAGCTCGTTCCCCGGGACAGGGCAAGAGACCCAGTACTTC	CASSSFPGTGQETQYF
NA	TRBV5-4	NA	TRBJ2-6	TGTGCCAGCAGCTTGGACAGCCGCTCTGGGGCCAACGTCCTGACTTTC	CASSLDSRSGANVLTF
NA	TRBV19	NA	TRBJ2-2	TGTGCCAGTAGTAGCGGGGTGTACACCGGGGAGCTGTTTTTT	CASSSGVYTGELFF
NA	TRBV30	few	TRBJ1-2	TGTGCCTGGAACCCCGACAGAGACTATGGCTACACCTTC	CAWNPDRDYGYTF
TRBD2	TRBV2	few	TRBJ2-5	TGTGCCAGCAGTAAGGGACTAGCGGGGACTTCTAAAGAGACCCAGTACTTC	CASSKGLAGTSKETQYF
TRBD2	TRBV3-1	few	TRBJ2-2	TGTGCCAGCAGCCAAGATTCGCTAGCGGGAACTTACACCGGGGAGCTGTTTTTT	CASSQDSLAGTYTGELFF
NA	TRBV29-1	NA	TRBJ2-7	TGCAGCGCCCGGACGCCTACCTACGAGCAGTACTTC	CSARTPTYEQYF
TRBD1	TRBV11-2	NA	TRBJ2-3	TGTGCCAGCGGCCCGAGGACGGGACAGGGGGCAGATACGCAGTATTTT	CASGPRTGQGADTQYF
TRBD1	TRBV7-9	few	TRBJ2-1	TGTGCCAGCAGCTTAGTTAGATGGGCCGGACAGGTGATGCAGTTCTTC	CASSLVRWAGQVMQFF